The 22 T cell receptor beta chains below come from one sample, sequenced in a study of spatial heterogeneity in lung cancer. Time point reported: sample taken at primary tumor resection. One entry per CDR3 protein results from TCRdb running MiXCR on the 5' RACE reads. The profile shows about 15,000 distinct CDR3 sequences, roughly 3.9% of them singletons. Sequencing used normal lung tissue next to the tumor, obtained at surgery. The source of these receptors is a male donor with early-stage non-small cell lung cancer.

This clonotype was counted many times. The size of this beta chain means little, since it is a stray read in a library made for alpha chains. The V call is TRBV20-1, the J call TRBJ2-3; D is perhaps TRBD2 (6 bases). Germline V gene lookup returns CDR1 DFQATT and CDR2 SNEGSKA (reference sequence). This CDR3 region has 14 residues. Trimming took off 6 bases at V and 5 bases at J, with 18 bases between the two ends. The CDR3 protein is CSAKAEGRRDTQYF. In nucleotides, the CDR3 is TGCAGTGCCAAAGCGGAGGGCCGGAGAGATACGCAGTATTTT.

In the case of this clonotype: Little can be read into the size of this beta chain, an off-target read in a library designed for alpha chains. This sequence joins TRBV7-9 and TRBJ1-2, with D perhaps matching TRBD1 (5 bases). Germline V gives CDR1 SEHNR, CDR2 FQNEAQ (reference sequence). The ends were cut back, 6 bases at V and 6 bases at J, with 29 bases in the middle. The CDR3 is made up of 18 amino acids. The CDR3 protein is CASSFLPGTGRMNDGYTF. CDR3 in DNA: TGTGCCAGCAGTTTCCTGCCCGGAACAGGCCGTATGAACGATGGCTACACCTTC.

This clonotype was picked up many times. Because the library targeted alpha chains, this beta chain is an off-target read whose size means little. The genes are TRBV9 and TRBJ2-7; D may be TRBD2 (5 bases). V shed 0 bases and J shed 5 bases, with 21 bases lying between them. The CDR3 has 17 residues. Germline loops: CDR1 SGDLS, CDR2 YYNGEE. CDR3 nucleotides: TGTGCCAGCAGCGTAGAGGCTAGCCCCAGTAGAGGCGACGAGCAGTACTTC. Translation: CASSVEASPSRGDEQYF.

This clonotype is classed as medium-sized. Because this beta chain is a stray read in a library intended to capture alpha chains, its abundance should not be given much weight. The rearrangement joins TRBV20-1 to TRBJ2-1; the match to TRBD2 covers 7 bases. The CDR3 runs to 16 residues. The germline CDR1 and CDR2 sequences are DFQATT and SNEGSKA (reference sequence). J gave up 5 bases and V 0 bases, and 10 bases lay outside the gene matches. The CDR3 nucleotides read TGCAGTGCTAGAGACCGAGCGGGACTGGGGAACAATGAGCAGTTCTTC. Translating it yields CSARDRAGLGNNEQFF.

This clonotype ranks as medium-sized (0.01 to 0.1%). This beta chain represents an off-target read in a library built for alpha chains; its size is of limited meaning. The CDR3 DNA follows: TGTGCCAGCCGTTTGGACCCGCTTTTGGAAGCTTTCTTT. Encoded protein: CASRLDPLLEAFF. The chain combines TRBV6-5 with TRBJ1-1, with D uncertain. This CDR3 has 13 amino acids. The germline CDR1 and CDR2 sequences are MNHEY and SVGAGI. Trimming removed 8 bases at V and 8 bases at J, with 18 bases between.

On this clonotype: A library prepared for alpha chains yielded this beta chain as an off-target read; its size is of little meaning. The chain couples TRBV4-3 to TRBJ2-3; TRBD2 matches 8 bases. V shed 0 bases, J shed 5 bases, and the junction held 1 base outside the gene matches. Germline CDR1 is LGHNA and CDR2 is YSLEER. There are 14 residues in the CDR3. The CDR3 loop is CASSQDGRGDTQYF. The CDR3 region has the DNA TGCGCCAGCAGCCAAGACGGGAGGGGAGATACGCAGTATTTT.

At least ten counts were recorded for this clonotype. The library was built for alpha chains, so this beta chain is an off-target read and its size means little. The chain has TRBV6-1 and TRBJ2-2; 13 nucleotides align to TRBD2. V was clipped by 4 bases and J by 0 bases; unmatched bases: 5. The CDR3 runs 18 residues. CDR1 is MNHNS and CDR2 is SASEGT in the germline V gene. CDR3 sequence reads: CASSVLAGGPSNTGELFF. CDR3 DNA sequence: TGTGCCAGCAGTGTACTAGCGGGAGGGCCCTCGAACACCGGGGAGCTGTTTTTT.

This clonotype showed up many times. This beta chain is off target for a library built for alpha chains, so its abundance means little. This chain links TRBV7-9 with TRBJ2-7; 15 bases agree with TRBD2. Germline V lookup: CDR1 SEHNR, CDR2 FQNEAQ (reference sequence). Trimming removed 4 bases from V and 5 bases from J; junction bases left unmatched: 6. The CDR3 spans 16 residues. The DNA for the CDR3 is TGTGCCAGCAGCTCCGGACTAGCGGGAGGGTACCACGAGCAGTACTTC. Its protein product is CASSSGLAGGYHEQYF. The full variable domain, in which reference TRBV7-9 and TRBJ2-7 provide the parts outside the CDR3, is DTGVSQNPRHKITKRGQNVTFRCDPISEHNRLYWYRQTLGQGPEFLTYFQNEAQLEKSRLLSDRFSAERPKGSFSTLEIQRTEQGDSAMYLCASSSGLAGGYHEQYFGPGTRLTVT.

Within the sample, this clonotype is medium-sized. This beta chain turned up in a library designed for alpha chains; as an off-target read, its abundance says little. The J gene is TRBJ1-5, the V gene TRBV3-1; weak D call: TRBD1 (6 bases). The CDR3 totals 14 residues. With 1 base removed from V and 6 bases from J, the gap between germline ends came to 10 bases. Germline V gene lookup returns CDR1 LGHDT and CDR2 YNNKEL (reference sequence). The CDR3 loop is CASSQAQGIQPQHF. The CDR3 region has the DNA TGTGCCAGCAGCCAAGCGCAGGGGATTCAGCCCCAGCATTTT.

This clonotype was seen at least ten times. This beta chain is an unintended read in a library built for alpha chains; its size means little. The chain recombines TRBV7-6 with TRBJ2-1; the D gene is possibly TRBD1 (5 bases). V lost 5 bases and J lost 7, with 18 bases in between. CDR1 and CDR2 from the germline V gene are SGHVS and FNYEAQ. The CDR3 length is 15 residues. The CDR3 nucleotides are TGTGCCAGCAGCGCCCAGGGATACGTGGGGAATGAGCAGTTCTTC. Amino acids: CASSAQGYVGNEQFF.

This clonotype has at least ten counts. Because the library targeted alpha chains, this beta chain is an off-target read whose size means little. This rearrangement joins TRBV6-5 to TRBJ2-3; TRBD1 might be the D (5 bases). V was clipped by 5 bases and J by 2 bases, with 17 bases between them. This CDR3 is 16 amino acids long. In germline, CDR1 is MNHEY, CDR2 SVGAGI. The CDR3 loop reads CASSPHGAPDTDTQYF. Written as DNA, the CDR3 is TGTGCCAGCAGTCCCCATGGGGCTCCGGACACAGATACGCAGTATTTT.

Many counts were recorded for this clonotype. Since it is a stray read in a library aimed at alpha chains, this beta chain has a size that is not meaningful. The V call is TRBV3-1, the J call TRBJ1-1; TRBD1 matches 9 bases. Germline V gene lookup returns CDR1 LGHDT and CDR2 YNNKEL (reference sequence). The V gene end was trimmed by 1 base and the J gene end by 4 bases; junction bases not matched to a gene: 4. The CDR3 covers 15 residues. In DNA, the CDR3 is TGTGCCAGCAGCCAAGGGACAGGGGCGAGCACTGAAGCTTTCTTT. Its protein product is CASSQGTGASTEAFF.

In this sample, this clonotype turned up many times. Since it is a stray read in a library aimed at alpha chains, this beta chain has a size that is not meaningful. The gene calls are TRBV6-5 and TRBJ1-5, with TRBD1 identical over 11 bases. Per the germline V gene, CDR1 is MNHEY and CDR2 is SVGAGI. The length of the CDR3 is 18 residues. J was trimmed by 1 base and V by 5 bases; bases with no gene match: 10. CDR3 sequence (DNA): TGTGCCAGCAGTCGTTTCGGGACAGGGGGGGTCAGCAATCAGCCCCAGCATTTT. Translation: CASSRFGTGGVSNQPQHF.

This clonotype occurred many times. This beta chain appears as a stray read in a library generated for alpha chains; its size is not informative. This rearrangement joins TRBV5-1 to TRBJ1-1; D unresolved. Germline CDR1 reads SGHRS; CDR2 reads YFSETQ. V shed 5 bases and J shed 3 bases, with 20 bases lying between them. The CDR3 is made up of 16 amino acids. In DNA, the CDR3 is TGCGCCAGCAGGTCACGGTCCGGTTTGGGTGACACTGAAGCTTTCTTT. Encoded protein: CASRSRSGLGDTEAFF.

Ten or more counts support this clonotype. Because the library targeted alpha chains, this beta chain is an off-target read whose size means little. The chain is built from TRBV6-2 or TRBV6-3 and TRBJ2-5; D not certain. CDR1 MNHEY and CDR2 SVGEGT come from the germline V gene. Between the trimmed V and J ends, which lost 6 bases and 2 bases, there was a span of 19 bases. CDR3 size: 16 residues. This CDR3 is CASSYGRGPRQETQYF. Here the CDR3 DNA reads TGTGCCAGCAGCTATGGACGAGGTCCCAGACAAGAGACCCAGTACTTC.

This clonotype was detected many times. This beta chain slipped into a library made for alpha chains as a stray read, so its size is not meaningful. The chain has TRBV5-1 and TRBJ1-2; perhaps TRBD1 as D (5 bases). Germline CDR1 SGHRS, CDR2 YFSETQ. V lost 2 bases to trimming and J lost 3 bases, with 14 bases between them. CDR3 length equals 15 residues. CDR3 sequence reads: CASSFDSGADYGYTF. In DNA form, the CDR3 reads TGCGCCAGCAGCTTCGACAGCGGAGCTGACTATGGCTACACCTTC.

This clonotype was counted many times. Being off target in a library aimed at alpha chains, this beta chain has a size of little meaning. The rearrangement uses TRBV12-3 or TRBV12-4 and TRBJ2-3, with D hard to call. Deletions cut 6 bases from V and 0 bases from J, with 10 bases between. CDR3 length equals 14 residues. The chain's CDR3 is CASSHPRSTDTQYF. The DNA for the CDR3 is TGTGCCAGCAGCCACCCCCGTAGCACAGATACGCAGTATTTT.

This clonotype was observed many times. Since the library was made to target alpha chains, this beta chain is a stray read and its abundance is not meaningful. This sequence joins TRBV18 and TRBJ1-6, with 9 bases identical to TRBD1. J gave up 7 bases and V 3 bases, and 4 bases lay outside the gene matches. The CDR3 contains 15 residues. Per the germline V gene, CDR1 is KGHSH and CDR2 is LQKENI. In DNA, the CDR3 is TGTGCCAGCTCACCTACGGACAGGGGCAATTCACCCCTCCACTTT. This encodes CASSPTDRGNSPLHF. The full variable domain, in which reference TRBV18 and TRBJ1-6 provide the parts outside the CDR3, is NAGVMQNPRHLVRRRGQEARLRCSPMKGHSHVYWYRQLPEEGLKFMVYLQKENIIDESGMPKERFSAEFPKEGPSILRIQQVVRGDSAAYFCASSPTDRGNSPLHFGNGTRLTVT.

This clonotype has a count of ten or more. This beta chain lies outside the target of a library built for alpha chains; its clone size means little. V and J are TRBV6-2 or TRBV6-3 and TRBJ2-5, with 9 bases identical to TRBD2. Germline V CDR1 and CDR2: MNHEY, SVGEGT. This CDR3 spans 17 amino acids. Unmatched junction bases numbered 12, after V lost 2 bases and J lost 5 bases. This CDR3 is CASSYGPGLATTETQYF. Written as DNA, the CDR3 is TGTGCCAGCAGTTACGGTCCGGGACTAGCCACGACGGAGACCCAGTACTTC.

This clonotype is judged medium-sized. Since it is a stray read in a library aimed at alpha chains, this beta chain has a size that is not meaningful. The chain has TRBV29-1 and TRBJ1-1; D is undetermined. Trimming left V 3 bases short and J 0 bases short, with 5 bases between. Germline lookup yields CDR1 SQVTM and CDR2 ANQGSEA. The CDR3 spans 12 residues. The CDR3 nucleotides are TGCAGCGTTGAGGGGTTGAACACTGAAGCTTTCTTT. Its translation: CSVEGLNTEAFF.

The table lists this clonotype with many counts. This beta chain is a stray sequence in a library constructed for alpha chains; its clone size is not meaningful. The rearrangement uses TRBV29-1 and TRBJ1-2; D possibly corresponds to TRBD1 (5 bases). V lost 0 bases to trimming and J lost 4 bases, with 18 bases between them. The CDR3 consists of 16 residues. Germline V gene lookup returns CDR1 SQVTM and CDR2 ANQGSEA. The CDR3 loop is CSVEDMAARAGYGYTF. In nucleotides, the CDR3 is TGCAGCGTTGAAGATATGGCCGCCAGGGCTGGCTATGGCTACACCTTC.

This clonotype was recorded many times. This beta chain came through as a stray read in a library set up for alpha chains, and its size says little. The chain recombines TRBV15 with TRBJ2-2; no firm D call. The CDR3 covers 14 residues. Between the trimmed V and J ends, which lost 5 bases and 1 base, there was a span of 8 bases. Germline V gene lookup returns CDR1 LNHNV and CDR2 YYDKDF (reference sequence). CDR3 region: CATSLRENTGELFF. The CDR3 DNA reads TGTGCCACCAGCCTGAGAGAGAACACCGGGGAGCTGTTTTTT.